This T cell receptor (beta chain) originates from a study of PD-1 blockade in classical Hodgkin lymphoma. From germline, CDR1 is MNHNS and CDR2 SASEGT. J lost 0 bases, V lost 9 bases, and 7 bases had no gene match. The CDR3 consists of 15 residues. Every patient relapsed after autologous stem cell transplantation, and brentuximab vedotin exposure varied. Repertoires were generated with immunoSEQ multiplex PCR, while TCRdb's copy carries only in-frame clones and drops some. This sample has 50,000 or so clones, with just under 75% found just once. V gene TRBV6-1 combines with J gene TRBJ1-5; 8 bases align to TRBD1. The clonotype comes from a human donor with classical Hodgkin lymphoma. The specimen was peripheral blood mononuclear cells (PBMCs), collected before the second cycle of nivolumab. The CDR3 sequence: CASTTGANSNQPQHF. The DNA for the CDR3 is TGTGCCAGTACGACAGGGGCCAATAGCAATCAGCCCCAGCATTTT.